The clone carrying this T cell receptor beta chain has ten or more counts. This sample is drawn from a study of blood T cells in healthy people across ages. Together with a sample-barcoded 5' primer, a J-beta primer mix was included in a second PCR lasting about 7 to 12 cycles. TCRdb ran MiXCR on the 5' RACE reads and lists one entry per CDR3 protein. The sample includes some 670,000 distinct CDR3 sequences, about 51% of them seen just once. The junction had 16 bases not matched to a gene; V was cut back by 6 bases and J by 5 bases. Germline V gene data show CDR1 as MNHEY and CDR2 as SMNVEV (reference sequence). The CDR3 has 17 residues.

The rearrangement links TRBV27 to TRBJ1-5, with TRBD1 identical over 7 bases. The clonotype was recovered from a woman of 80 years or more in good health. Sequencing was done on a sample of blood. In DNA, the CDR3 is TGTGCCAGCAGCGAAACCGGGACAGCAATTACCGATCAGCCCCAGCATTTT. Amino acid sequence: CASSETGTAITDQPQHF.